This T cell receptor beta chain appears in the sequencing data of a study of blood T cell repertoires in COVID-19. The table lists this clone with a few counts. The assay was immunoSEQ multiplex PCR, and TCRdb's table has in-frame clones only and misses some. The data show more than 85,000 clones, with around 68% seen just once and about 8.3% held by the top ten. The CDR3 contains 15 residues. Trimming stripped 4 bases from V and 9 bases from J, with 20 bases between. The germline CDR1 and CDR2 sequences are SGHKS and YYEKEE (reference sequence). J is TRBJ1-5 and V is TRBV5-5, with D unclear. The sequencing input was peripheral blood. This clonotype was obtained from a woman aged 55-70 years with acute or convalescent COVID-19. The CDR3: CASSVDPGLEGPQHF. The CDR3 nucleotides are TGTGCCAGCAGCGTTGATCCAGGCTTAGAAGGGCCCCAGCATTTT.